What follows is one T cell receptor (beta chain) and its context. Its target is not known. Unique molecular identifiers featured in how the TCRbeta library was prepared. MiXCR, applied by TCRdb to the PCR reads, yields one record per CDR3 protein. The sample carries about 830,000 distinct CDR3 sequences, roughly 15% recorded once. The source of the sample is a study of T-cell reconstitution after alpha-beta-depleted transplantation in children. Findings and caveats of the study: Newly produced T cells mostly accounted for T-cell counts and diversity one year post-transplant. Alpha-beta T cells present about two months after transplant were reported to originate from several hundred expanded graft clones.

The source of this sequence is a male patient aged 5 to 17 who had a stem cell transplant for acute lymphoblastic leukemia, so the T cells may come from the graft donor. Sequenced material: PBMCs, mostly from graft donor cells, taken 360 days after TCRalphabeta/CD19-depleted stem cell transplant.

CDR3 nucleotides: TGCAGTGTTCGGAGAGAAGCCTACGAGCAGTACTTC. Amino acid sequence: CSVRREAYEQYF. V usage is TRBV20-1 and J usage is TRBJ2-7, with D uncertain. V was shortened by 7 bases and J by 2 bases, with 12 bases between the two germline ends. Germline V CDR1 and CDR2: DFQATT, SNEGSKA (reference sequence). This CDR3 contains 12 residues.